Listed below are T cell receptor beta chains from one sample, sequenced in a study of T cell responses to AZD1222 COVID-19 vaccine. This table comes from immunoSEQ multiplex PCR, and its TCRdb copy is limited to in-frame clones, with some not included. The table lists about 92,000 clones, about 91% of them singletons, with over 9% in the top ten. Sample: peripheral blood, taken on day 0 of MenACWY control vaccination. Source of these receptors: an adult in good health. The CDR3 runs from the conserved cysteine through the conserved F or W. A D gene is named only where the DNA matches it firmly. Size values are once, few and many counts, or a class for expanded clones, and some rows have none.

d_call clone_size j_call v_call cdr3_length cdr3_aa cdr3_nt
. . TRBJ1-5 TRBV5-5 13 CASSLDRNQPQHF TGTGCCAGCAGCCTGGACAGAAATCAGCCCCAGCATTTT
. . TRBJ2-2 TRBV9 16 CASSAESPVDTGELFF TGTGCCAGCAGTGCCGAATCACCGGTGGACACCGGGGAGCTGTTTTTT
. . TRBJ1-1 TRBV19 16 CASSSQTGTLNTEAFF TGTGCCAGTAGTTCCCAGACCGGAACGCTGAACACTGAAGCTTTCTTT
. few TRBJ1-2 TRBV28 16 CASTREGSRHNYGYTF TGTGCCAGCACACGGGAGGGAAGCCGCCATAACTATGGCTACACCTTC
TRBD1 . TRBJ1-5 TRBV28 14 CASSGTGAIRPQHF TGTGCCAGCAGTGGGACAGGGGCAATCAGGCCCCAGCATTTT
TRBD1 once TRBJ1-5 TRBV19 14 CASRLTGAGQPQHF TGTGCCAGTAGACTTACAGGGGCGGGACAGCCCCAGCATTTT
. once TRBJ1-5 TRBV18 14 CASSPGVGNQPQHF TGTGCCAGCTCACCAGGGGTGGGCAATCAGCCCCAGCATTTT
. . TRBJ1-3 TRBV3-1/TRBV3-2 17 CASSQDRRSSSGNTIYF TGTGCCAGCAGCCAAGATCGACGGAGTAGCTCTGGAAACACCATATATTTT
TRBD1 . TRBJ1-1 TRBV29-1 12 CSLSGQGAEAFF TGCAGCCTATCGGGACAGGGGGCTGAAGCTTTCTTT
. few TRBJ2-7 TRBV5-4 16 CASSYTGLTRSYEQYF TGTGCCAGCAGCTATACGGGGCTTACTAGGTCCTACGAGCAGTACTTC
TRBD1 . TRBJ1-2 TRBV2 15 CASSSGQGAFYGYTF TGTGCCAGCAGTTCCGGACAGGGGGCTTTCTATGGCTACACCTTC
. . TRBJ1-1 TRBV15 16 CATSRESDPWGTEAFF TGTGCCACCAGCAGAGAGTCAGATCCTTGGGGCACTGAAGCTTTCTTT
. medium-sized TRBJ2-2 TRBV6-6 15 CASSLDSANTGELFF TGTGCCAGCAGCTTGGACAGCGCGAACACCGGGGAGCTGTTTTTT
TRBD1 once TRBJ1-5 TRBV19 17 CASSPRPGTGMVRPQHF TGTGCCAGTAGTCCACGTCCCGGGACAGGGATGGTACGGCCCCAGCATTTT
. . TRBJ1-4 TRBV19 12 CASSADRTELFF TGTGCCAGTAGTGCTGACAGGACGGAACTGTTTTTT
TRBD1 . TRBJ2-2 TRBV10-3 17 CAISEAPGQGAAGELFF TGTGCCATCAGTGAAGCTCCGGGACAGGGGGCCGCCGGGGAGCTGTTTTTT
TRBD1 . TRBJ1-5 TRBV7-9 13 CASSPTGDQPQHF TGTGCCAGCAGCCCCACAGGGGATCAGCCCCAGCATTTT
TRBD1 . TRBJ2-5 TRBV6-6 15 CASSYPGQYQETQYF TGTGCCAGCAGTTACCCGGGACAGTACCAAGAGACCCAGTACTTC
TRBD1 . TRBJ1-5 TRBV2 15 CASSDAQGANQPQHF TGTGCCAGCAGTGACGCTCAGGGGGCAAATCAGCCCCAGCATTTT
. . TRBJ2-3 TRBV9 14 CASSVVGSTDTQYF TGTGCCAGCAGCGTAGTAGGGTCAACAGATACGCAGTATTTT
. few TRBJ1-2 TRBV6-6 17 CASSPRDISVEVYGYTF TGTGCCAGCAGTCCCCGGGACATCTCGGTGGAGGTCTATGGCTACACCTTC
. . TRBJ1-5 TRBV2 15 CASSDIGVSNQPQHF TGTGCCAGCAGTGATATCGGTGTAAGCAATCAGCCCCAGCATTTT
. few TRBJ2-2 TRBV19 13 CASSIFETGELFF TGTGCCAGTAGTATATTTGAGACCGGGGAGCTGTTTTTT
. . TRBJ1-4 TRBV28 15 CASSLTGVKGEKLFF TGTGCCAGCAGTTTGACGGGGGTAAAAGGAGAAAAACTGTTTTTT
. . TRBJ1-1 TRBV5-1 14 CASSLVVGGGEAFF TGCGCCAGCAGCTTGGTTGTGGGAGGGGGTGAAGCTTTCTTT
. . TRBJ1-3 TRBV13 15 CASSLGGISGNTIYF TGTGCCAGCAGCTTAGGGGGAATCTCTGGAAACACCATATATTTT
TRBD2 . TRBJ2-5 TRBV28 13 CASSSPGGVTQYF TGTGCCAGCAGTTCCCCGGGGGGGGTGACCCAGTACTTC
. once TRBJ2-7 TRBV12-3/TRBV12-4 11 CASRLSYEQYF TGTGCCAGCAGGCTCAGCTACGAGCAGTACTTC
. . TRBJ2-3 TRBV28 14 CASSLGAGKDTQYF TGTGCCAGCAGTTTAGGGGCAGGGAAAGATACGCAGTATTTT
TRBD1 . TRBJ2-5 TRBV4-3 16 CASSQERTGAWETQYF TGCGCCAGCAGCCAAGAAAGGACAGGTGCGTGGGAGACCCAGTACTTC
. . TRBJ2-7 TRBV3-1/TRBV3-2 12 CASSREFYEQYF TGTGCCAGCAGTCGGGAGTTCTACGAGCAGTACTTC
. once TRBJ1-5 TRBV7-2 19 CASSLEATNTRLGNQPQHF TGTGCCAGCAGCTTAGAAGCCACAAACACCCGACTAGGCAATCAGCCCCAGCATTTT